The clone carrying this T cell receptor beta chain was observed a handful of times. Its cognate antigen is unknown. From roughly 400 ng of RNA, a library with molecular barcoded alpha/delta and beta/gamma adaptors was made. TCRdb passed the reads through MiXCR, listing each CDR3 protein once. The sample has 100,000 to 150,000 distinct CDR3 sequences; 10% to 15% are singletons. The data belong to a study of read filtering for tumor transcriptome and immune sequencing. The germline gives CDR1 SQVTM, CDR2 ANQGSEA. This CDR3 has 12 amino acids. The V gene lost 2 bases and the J gene lost 7 bases, with 12 bases spanning the gap. The study, taken as a whole, reports: About 81.9% of IR-seq clonotypes had one read, totaling approximately 4% of reads; RNA-seq: about 74% and 41%.

This chain joins TRBV29-1 and TRBJ2-7, with D hard to call. The clonotype originates from a donor over 35 with multiple myeloma. The sequenced sample consisted of a population of CD138-negative cells sorted from bone marrow. The CDR3 DNA is TGCAGCGTTGAACTGAGCCTCGGGGAGCAGTACTTC. Translated, it gives CSVELSLGEQYF.